This T cell receptor beta chain derives from a study of blood T cell repertoires in COVID-19. Study context: The United States, Italy and Spain were the sources of the acute and convalescent COVID-19 samples. PBMCs, B-cell-depleted T cells, or T cells were the source of the cDNA or gDNA that made up the material.

The length of the CDR3 is 18 residues. Germline CDR1 is MGHRA and CDR2 is YSYEKL. The V gene lost 0 bases and the J gene lost 0 bases, with 12 bases spanning the gap. The authors' processing: The authors estimated nucleated cell counts from reference gene primer amplification. Data came from immunoSEQ multiplex PCR; TCRdb stores just in-frame clones and leaves some out. V and J calls and clone size are those listed in that table; D and trimming were worked out from the DNA. The table records around 460,000 clones, approximately 90% of them present only once. Seattle's cohort entered during active infection and was followed longitudinally.

Material for sequencing was peripheral blood. The origin of this receptor is a man aged 18 to 29 with COVID-19, enrolled during active disease. The chain recombines TRBV4-1 with TRBJ2-6, with a tentative D call TRBD1 (6 bases). The CDR3 is CASSQDGQGISGANVLTF. CDR3 coding DNA: TGCGCCAGCAGCCAAGACGGGCAGGGGATCTCTGGGGCCAACGTCCTGACTTTC.